This TCR beta chain was obtained from a study of blood T cell repertoires in COVID-19. Whole-study context: Spain, Italy and the United States supplied samples that represented acute and convalescent COVID-19. PBMCs, B-cell-depleted T cells, or T cells were the source of the cDNA or gDNA that made up the material.

It was during active infection that Seattle patients were enrolled and then longitudinally followed. This clone was observed a few times. Original methodology: The authors estimated nucleated cell counts from reference gene primer amplification. Profiling relied on immunoSEQ multiplex PCR, and the TCRdb table lists in-frame clones only, not all of them. The DNA was the basis for D and trimming; V, J and clone size are from that table. The data hold fewer than 350,000 clones, with around 90% observed a single time. The sequence came from a woman aged 25 to 39 with COVID-19, enrolled during active disease. Source material: peripheral blood.

The CDR3 region has the DNA TGTGCCAGCAGTTTGCGAGGGGAGGGAGGCAATCAGCCCCAGCATTTT. It yields the protein CASSLRGEGGNQPQHF. The chain carries TRBV28 and TRBJ1-5, with D possibly being TRBD1 (5 bases). From germline, CDR1 is MDHEN and CDR2 SYDVKM. This CDR3 spans 16 amino acids. Trimming removed 3 bases at V and 2 bases at J, with 14 bases between.